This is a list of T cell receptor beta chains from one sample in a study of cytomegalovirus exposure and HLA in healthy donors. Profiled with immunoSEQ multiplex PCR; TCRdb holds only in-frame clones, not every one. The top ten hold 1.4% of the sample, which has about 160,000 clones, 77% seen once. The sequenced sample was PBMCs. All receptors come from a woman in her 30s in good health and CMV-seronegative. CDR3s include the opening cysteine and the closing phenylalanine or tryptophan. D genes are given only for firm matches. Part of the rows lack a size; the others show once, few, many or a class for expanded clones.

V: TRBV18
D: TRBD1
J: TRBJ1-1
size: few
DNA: TGTGCCAGCTCAACGGCAGGGGGCGCGGGAACTGAAGCTTTCTTT
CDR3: CASSTAGGAGTEAFF

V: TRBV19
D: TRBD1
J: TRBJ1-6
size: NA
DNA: TGTGCCAGTAGTTACGGGACAGGGGCCCCCACGACACCCCTCCACTTT
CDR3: CASSYGTGAPTTPLHF

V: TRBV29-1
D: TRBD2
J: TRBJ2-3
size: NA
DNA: TGCAGCTTCGGACTAGTCAACACAGATACGCAGTATTTT
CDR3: CSFGLVNTDTQYF

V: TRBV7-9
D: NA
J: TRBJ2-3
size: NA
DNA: TGTGCCAGCGGTCTGGGCGGAGGGGGGGCCTCAGATACGCAGTATTTT
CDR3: CASGLGGGGASDTQYF

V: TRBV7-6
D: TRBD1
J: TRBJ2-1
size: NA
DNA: TGTGCCAGCAGCCGGGACAGCTCCTACAATGAGCAGTTCTTC
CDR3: CASSRDSSYNEQFF

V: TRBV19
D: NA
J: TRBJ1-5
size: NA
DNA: TGTGCCAGTACGGGCGGCAGGCAGGGGTATAGCAATCAGCCCCAGCATTTT
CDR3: CASTGGRQGYSNQPQHF

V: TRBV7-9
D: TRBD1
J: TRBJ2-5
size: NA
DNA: TGTTCCAGCAGCCCCAGACAGGGTCGGACCCAGTACTTC
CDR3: CSSSPRQGRTQYF

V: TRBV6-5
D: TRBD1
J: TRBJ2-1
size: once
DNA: TGTGCCAGCAGGAAGACAGGGATCGGGTACAATGAGCAGTTCTTC
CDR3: CASRKTGIGYNEQFF

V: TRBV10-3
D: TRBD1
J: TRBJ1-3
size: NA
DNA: TGTGCCATCAATGACCCAAGCAGGGGGAGCTCTGGAAACACCATATATTTT
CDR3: CAINDPSRGSSGNTIYF

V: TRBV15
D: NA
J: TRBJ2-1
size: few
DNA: TGTGCCACCAGCAGAGAGGGCAGCCTATCAAGCCAGCAGTTCTTC
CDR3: CATSREGSLSSQQFF

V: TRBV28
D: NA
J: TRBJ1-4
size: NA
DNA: TGTGCCAGCCGGGACATTCAAAGGGGTGAAAAACTGTTTTTT
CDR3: CASRDIQRGEKLFF

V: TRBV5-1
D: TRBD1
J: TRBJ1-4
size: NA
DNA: TGCGCCAGCAGCTCGGGGACAGTTAATGAAAAACTGTTTTTT
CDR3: CASSSGTVNEKLFF

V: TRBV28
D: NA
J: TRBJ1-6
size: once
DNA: TGTGCCAGCAAACAAACAGGGCATAATTCACCCCTCCACTTT
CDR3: CASKQTGHNSPLHF

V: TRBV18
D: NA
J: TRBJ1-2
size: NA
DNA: TGTGCCAGCTCACCCGACAGTAACGGCTACACCTTC
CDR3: CASSPDSNGYTF

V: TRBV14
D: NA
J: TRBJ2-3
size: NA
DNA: TGTGCCAGCAGCCTATATGAGACAGGATTCACAGATACGCAGTATTTT
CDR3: CASSLYETGFTDTQYF

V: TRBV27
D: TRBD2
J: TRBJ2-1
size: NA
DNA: TGTGCCAGCAGCGGCCTACTAGCGGGGGTACACAATGAGCAGTTCTTC
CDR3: CASSGLLAGVHNEQFF

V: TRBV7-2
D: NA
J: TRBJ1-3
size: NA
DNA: TGTGCCAGCAGCTTCGGACAGCCGTCAATCTCTGGAAACACCATATATTTT
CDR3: CASSFGQPSISGNTIYF

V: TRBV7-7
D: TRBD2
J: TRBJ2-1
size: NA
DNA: TGTGCTAGCAGCTTAAGGTCTAGCGGGTTCTACAATGAGCAGTTCTTC
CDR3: CASSLRSSGFYNEQFF

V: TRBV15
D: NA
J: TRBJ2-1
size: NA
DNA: TGTGCCACCCTAGGGGGCGGGGGGCCGGTCTCCTACAATGAGCAGTTCTTC
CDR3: CATLGGGGPVSYNEQFF

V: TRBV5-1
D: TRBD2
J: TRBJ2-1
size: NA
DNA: TGCGCCAGCAGCTTGCGGCCTAGCGGGGACAATGAGCAGTTCTTC
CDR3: CASSLRPSGDNEQFF

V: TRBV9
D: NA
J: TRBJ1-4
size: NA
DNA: TGTGCCAGCAGCGTATCCTCCAGGTTTAATGAAAAACTGTTTTTT
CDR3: CASSVSSRFNEKLFF

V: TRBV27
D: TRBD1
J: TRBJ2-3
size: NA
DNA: TGTGCCAGCAGTTTCCCAGACAGGGCCACAGATACGCAGTATTTT
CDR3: CASSFPDRATDTQYF

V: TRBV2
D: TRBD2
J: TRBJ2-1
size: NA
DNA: TGTGCCAGCAGTGAAGGGGCCCATCTAGCGGGGGTACATCATGAGCAGTTCTTC
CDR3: CASSEGAHLAGVHHEQFF

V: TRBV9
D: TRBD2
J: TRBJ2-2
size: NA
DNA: TGTGCCAGCAGCGTAGAGAGCGGGGGGAGCGGGGAGCTGTTTTTT
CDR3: CASSVESGGSGELFF

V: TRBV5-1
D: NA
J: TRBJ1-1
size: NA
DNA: TGCGCCAGCAGCTTGTGGATAGGGAGGACTGAAGCTTTCTTT
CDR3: CASSLWIGRTEAFF

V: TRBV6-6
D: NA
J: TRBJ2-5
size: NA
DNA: TGTGCCAGTCGAGGGACGACAGGCCGGGGTGGGACCCAGTACTTC
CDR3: CASRGTTGRGGTQYF

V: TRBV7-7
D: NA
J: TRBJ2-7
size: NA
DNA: TGTGCCAGCAGCTTATCGCCGACAGCCTACGAGCAGTACTTC
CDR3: CASSLSPTAYEQYF

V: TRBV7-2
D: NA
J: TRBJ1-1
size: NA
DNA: TGTGCCAGCAGCTTAGACAGGAACACTGAAGCTTTCTTT
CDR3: CASSLDRNTEAFF

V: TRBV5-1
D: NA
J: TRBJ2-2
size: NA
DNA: TGCGCCAGCAGCTTGTGGGCAGGGGGGACCGGGGAGCTGTTTTTT
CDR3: CASSLWAGGTGELFF

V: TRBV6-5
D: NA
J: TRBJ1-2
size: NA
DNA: TGTGCCAGCAGACGCGCGGTTGCCTATGGCTACACCTTC
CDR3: CASRRAVAYGYTF

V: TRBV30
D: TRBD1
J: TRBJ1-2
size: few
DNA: TGTGCCTGGAGTGTACGCAAAGGGGGCTTACGTGGCTACACCTTC
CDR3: CAWSVRKGGLRGYTF

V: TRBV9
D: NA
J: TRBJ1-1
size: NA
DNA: TGTGCCAGCAGCCCCCACGTAACAGCGGGGACTGAAGCTTTCTTT
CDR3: CASSPHVTAGTEAFF

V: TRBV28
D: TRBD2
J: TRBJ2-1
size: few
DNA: TGTGCCAGCAGTTTATTTACTAGCGGGGGGGCCGGAGAGCAGTTCTTC
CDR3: CASSLFTSGGAGEQFF

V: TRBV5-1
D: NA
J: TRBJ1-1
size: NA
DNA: TGCGCCAGCAGCTCACAGGGTGACACGAACACTGAAGCTTTCTTT
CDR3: CASSSQGDTNTEAFF

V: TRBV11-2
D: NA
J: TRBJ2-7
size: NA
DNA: TGTGCCAGCAGCCCCGGACAGATCATAGACGAGCAGTACTTC
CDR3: CASSPGQIIDEQYF

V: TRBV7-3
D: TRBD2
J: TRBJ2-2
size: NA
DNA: TGTGCCAGCAGCTTAAACGGGGGGGCCGGGGAGCTGTTTTTT
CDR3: CASSLNGGAGELFF

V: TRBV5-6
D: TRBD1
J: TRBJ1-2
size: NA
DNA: TGTGCCAGCAGCTTATCCTCCGGGACAGCTAACTATGGCTACACCTTC
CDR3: CASSLSSGTANYGYTF

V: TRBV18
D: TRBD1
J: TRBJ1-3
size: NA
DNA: TGTGCCAGCTCACCAGCTCCGGGACAGGGAAACACCATATATTTT
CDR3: CASSPAPGQGNTIYF

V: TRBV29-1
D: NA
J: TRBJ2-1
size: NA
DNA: TGCAGCGTTGATGGGGGCCCTCCCCATGAGCAGTTCTTC
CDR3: CSVDGGPPHEQFF

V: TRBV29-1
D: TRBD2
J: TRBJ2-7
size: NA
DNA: TGCAGCGTTGAAGATACCGGACTAGCGGGGGACAAAGCCTACGAGCAGTACTTC
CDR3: CSVEDTGLAGDKAYEQYF

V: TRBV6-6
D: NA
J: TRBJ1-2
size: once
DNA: TGTGCCAGCAGTTACACAGCCTCTAAAAACAACTATGGCTACACCTTC
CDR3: CASSYTASKNNYGYTF

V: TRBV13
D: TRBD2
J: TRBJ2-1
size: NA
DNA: TGTGCCAGCAGCTCCTTAGCGGGGGTCGTTGTGTACAATGAGCAGTTCTTC
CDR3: CASSSLAGVVVYNEQFF

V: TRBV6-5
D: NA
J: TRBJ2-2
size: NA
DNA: TGTGCCAGCAGTACAGACGAGACCGGGGAGCTGTTTTTT
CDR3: CASSTDETGELFF

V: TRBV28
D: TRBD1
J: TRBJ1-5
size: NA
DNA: TGTGCCAGCAGCTCCTCGCGAGCAGGTCGACAGGGAAGGGGCAATCAGCCCCAGCATTTT
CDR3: CASSSSRAGRQGRGNQPQHF

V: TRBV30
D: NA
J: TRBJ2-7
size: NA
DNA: TGTGCCTGGACAAAGTACGGGGGGCAGTACTTC
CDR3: CAWTKYGGQYF

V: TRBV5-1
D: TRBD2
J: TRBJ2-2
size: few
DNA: TGCGCCAGCAGCTTTGAAGGGACTATTCTCCCCGGGGAGCTGTTTTTT
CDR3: CASSFEGTILPGELFF

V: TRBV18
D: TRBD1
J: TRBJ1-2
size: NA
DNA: TGTGCCAGCTCACCAGGCGCAGGGGGTAGGAATGGCTACACCTTC
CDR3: CASSPGAGGRNGYTF

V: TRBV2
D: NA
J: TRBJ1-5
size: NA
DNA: TGTGCCAGCAGTGGCGGTTTTGGCAATCAGCCCCAGCATTTT
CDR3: CASSGGFGNQPQHF

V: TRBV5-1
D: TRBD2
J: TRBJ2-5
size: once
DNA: TGCGCCAGCAGCGAAAGACTAGCGGGGTTCCCATCCCCACAAGAGACCCAGTACTTC
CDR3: CASSERLAGFPSPQETQYF

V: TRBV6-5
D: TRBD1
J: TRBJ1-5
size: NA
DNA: TGTGCCAGCAGGACCCCAGGGGGGCCTCGGTCCCAGCATTTT
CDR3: CASRTPGGPRSQHF

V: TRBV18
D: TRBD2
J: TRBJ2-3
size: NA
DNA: TGTGCCAGCTCACCTCCCGGAGCGGGGGGCACAGATACGCAGTATTTT
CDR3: CASSPPGAGGTDTQYF

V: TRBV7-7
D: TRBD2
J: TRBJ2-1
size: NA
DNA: TGTGCCAGCAGCCCGATGACTAGCGGGGTGGGCGAGCAGTTCTTC
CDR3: CASSPMTSGVGEQFF

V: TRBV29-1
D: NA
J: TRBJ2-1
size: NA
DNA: TGCAGCGCCGTGGGGGACACAAGCTCCTACAATGAGCAGTTCTTC
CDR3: CSAVGDTSSYNEQFF

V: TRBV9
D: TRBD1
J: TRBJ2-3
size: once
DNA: TGTGCCAGCAGCCTCACCCGACAGGGGGATACGCAGTATTTT
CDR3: CASSLTRQGDTQYF